The 19 T cell receptor beta chains in this list originate from one sample, sequenced in a study of glioma-infiltrating T cells. The iRepertoire nested amplicon-rescue multiplex PCR amplified TCR alpha and beta CDR3s from RNA. TCRdb used MiXCR to reprocess the multiplex PCR reads, holding one entry per CDR3 protein. Of about 93,000 distinct CDR3 sequences in the sample, roughly 40% are singletons; the top ten hold around two fifths. Material: glioma tissue, nonneoplastic brain tissue, or PBMCs (not recorded which). The receptors shown here come from a human donor with low-grade glioma or glioblastoma, undergoing nonglioma brain surgery, or in good health (not recorded which).

The chain combines TRBV5-5 with TRBJ2-1; D might be TRBD1 (6 bases). Germline V gene data show CDR1 as SGHKS and CDR2 as YYEKEE (reference sequence). The CDR3 has 15 residues. Trimming took off 2 bases at V and 8 bases at J, with 17 bases between the two ends. CDR3 protein: CASSFQPGQTYEQFF. The CDR3 DNA reads as TGTGCCAGCAGCTTTCAGCCGGGACAAACCTATGAGCAGTTCTTC.

This clonotype was recorded at least ten times. The V and J genes are TRBV7-9 and TRBJ2-5; D call uncertain. The CDR3 length is 12 residues. The ends were cut back, 5 bases at V and 7 bases at J, with 11 bases in the middle. In germline, CDR1 is SEHNR, CDR2 FQNEAQ (reference sequence). The CDR3 loop reads CASSASMGTQYF. In DNA form, the CDR3 reads TGTGCCAGCAGCGCATCCATGGGGACCCAGTACTTC.

In its sample, this clonotype was seen many times. V and J are TRBV19 and TRBJ2-4; 7 nucleotides agree with TRBD1. CDR1 and CDR2 (germline): LNHDA, SQIVND (reference sequence). This CDR3 has 13 residues. The junction had 5 bases not matched to a gene; V was cut back by 3 bases and J by 9 bases. The CDR3 region is CASSIPGQVIQYF. CDR3 DNA sequence: TGTGCCAGTAGTATCCCCGGACAGGTCATTCAGTACTTC.

This clonotype was seen a single time. Just one base apart from a much larger clone, this may be a read error. The chain uses TRBV20-1 and TRBJ2-7; D possibly corresponds to TRBD1 (6 bases). This CDR3 comprises 14 residues. Germline V lookup: CDR1 DFQATT, CDR2 SNEGSKA (reference sequence). CDR3 DNA sequence: TGCAGCTTTCAAGACCTGCAGGGGTTTGGCGAGCAGTACTTC. This encodes CSFQDLQGFGEQYF.

The chain couples TRBV27 to TRBJ2-7; 7 positions match TRBD1. Looked up from germline, CDR1 is MNHEY and CDR2 is SMNVEV (reference sequence). J gave up 5 bases and V 2 bases, and 12 bases lay outside the gene matches. The length of the CDR3 is 16 residues. CDR3 nucleotides: TGTGCCAGCAGTTTAAGTGGACAGGAGGTTTCAGACGAGCAGTACTTC. Residues: CASSLSGQEVSDEQYF.

This clonotype was counted many times. V gene TRBV14 combines with J gene TRBJ1-4; D ambiguous. Trimming took 1 base from V and 8 from J, leaving 5 bases between them. CDR3 length equals 12 residues. The germline V gene has CDR1 SGHDN and CDR2 FVKESK. Here the CDR3 DNA reads TGTGCCAGCAGCCAAGGTGGCGAAAAACTGTTTTTT. This sequence encodes CASSQGGEKLFF.

For this clonotype: The junction and the germline gene differ at one end; a read error may be behind it. The V gene is TRBV7-2, the J gene TRBJ2-7; D remains unclear. The CDR3 totals 15 residues. Germline V CDR1 and CDR2: SGHTA, FQGNSA. CDR3 DNA sequence: TGTTCCAGCAGCTTAGATCGCGGTAGAAAACACGATCAGTACTTC. Translation gives CSSSLDRGRKHDQYF. Drawing the rest from reference TRBV7-2 and TRBJ2-7, the complete variable domain is GAGVSQSPSNKVTEKGKDVELRCDPISGHTALYWYRQSLGQGLEFLIYFQGNSAPDKSGLPSDRFSAERTGGSVSTLTIQRTQQEDSAVYLCSSSLDRGRKHDQYFGPGTRLTVT.

The chain carries TRBV4-2 and TRBJ2-7; D is possibly TRBD1 (6 bases). This CDR3 has 14 amino acids. Germline CDR1 reads LGHNA; CDR2 reads YNFKEQ. The V end lost 1 base, the J end lost 3 bases, and 10 bases lay between the germline ends. CDR3 region: CASSQATGIYEQYF. As DNA, the CDR3 is TGTGCCAGCAGCCAAGCAACAGGGATCTACGAGCAGTACTTC.

This clonotype was observed many times. V and J are TRBV4-2 and TRBJ2-5; D is possibly TRBD1 or TRBD2 (5 bases each). The length of the CDR3 is 14 residues. Germline CDR1 reads LGHNA; CDR2 reads YNFKEQ. The V end lost 5 bases, the J end lost 4 bases, and 14 bases lay between the germline ends. CDR3 sequence (DNA): TGTGCCAGCAGCACAACCCGGGACGGAGAGACCCAGTACTTC. The encoded protein is CASSTTRDGETQYF.

A single count supports this clonotype. This chain links TRBV7-2 with TRBJ2-7; TRBD2 matches 7 bases. Trimming took 6 bases from V and 9 from J; bases not matched to a gene: 17. The CDR3 covers 15 residues. CDR1 is SGHTA, CDR2 FQGNSA, per germline. The CDR3 is CASSFRETSSYRQYF. In nucleotides, the CDR3 is TGTGCCAGCAGTTTCCGGGAGACTAGCTCCTACCGGCAGTACTTC.

This sequence joins TRBV20-1 and TRBJ1-5; TRBD1 matches at 8 bases. Germline lookup yields CDR1 DFQATT and CDR2 SNEGSKA (reference sequence). The CDR3 consists of 13 residues. V lost 3 bases and J lost 5; bases outside the gene matches: 3. The CDR3 DNA follows: TGCAGTGCTAGGGGACAGGATTATCAGCCCCAGCATTTT. Protein sequence: CSARGQDYQPQHF.

This clonotype was recorded many times. V gene TRBV27 combines with J gene TRBJ2-1; D assignment may be TRBD1 or TRBD2 (6 bases each). The CDR3 extends over 16 amino acids. Germline V gives CDR1 MNHEY, CDR2 SMNVEV (reference sequence). V lost 4 bases and J 6 bases, leaving 19 bases between the germline ends. The CDR3 bases are TGTGCCAGCAGTTCCACCGGCTTACGGGGGCGCAATGAGCAGTTCTTC. Protein product: CASSSTGLRGRNEQFF.

The V gene is TRBV7-9, the J gene TRBJ1-1; TRBD1 matches at 7 bases. The CDR3 has 13 amino acids. In germline, CDR1 is SEHNR, CDR2 FQNEAQ (reference sequence). Here the CDR3 DNA reads TGTGTTAGCAGACCGACAGGGTACACTGAAGCTTTCTTT. The encoded protein is CVSRPTGYTEAFF.

This clonotype was detected many times. The chain links TRBV2 to TRBJ2-1; no firm D call. Trimming removed 1 base from V and 4 bases from J, with 8 bases in between. CDR1 SNHLY and CDR2 FYNNEI come from the germline V gene. The CDR3 totals 14 residues. The chain's CDR3 is CASSEDPRYNEQFF. DNA for the CDR3: TGTGCCAGCAGTGAAGATCCCAGATACAATGAGCAGTTCTTC.

The V and J genes are TRBV7-3 and TRBJ2-5; 9 bases line up with TRBD2. CDR1 is SGHTA and CDR2 is FQGTGA in the germline V gene. CDR3 length: 16 residues. The CDR3 nucleotides are TGTACCATCAGCCCTACAGGCGGGGGGGGGTGGGAGACCCAGTACTTC. Translated, it gives CTISPTGGGGWETQYF.

On this clonotype itself: Given a much more abundant clone one base away, this may be a read error. The chain recombines TRBV19 with TRBJ1-2; 7 bases line up with TRBD1. Germline loops: CDR1 LNHDA, CDR2 SQIVND (reference sequence). This CDR3 contains 14 residues. DNA of the CDR3: TGTGCCGGTAGTGGCACAGGGGAAAACTATGGCTACACCTTC. It yields the protein CAGSGTGENYGYTF.

Many counts were recorded for this clonotype. CDR3 loop: CASSLMPGQGNYEQYF. As DNA, the CDR3 is TGTGCCAGCAGCTTAATGCCGGGACAGGGAAACTACGAGCAGTACTTC. This rearrangement joins TRBV7-6 to TRBJ2-7, with 9 bases that match TRBD1. V trimming: 2 bases; J trimming: 3 bases; junction bases outside the gene matches: 8. The germline V gene encodes CDR1 SGHVS and CDR2 FNYEAQ. This CDR3 is 16 amino acids long.

To note about this clonotype: The final CDR3 position lacks the conserved phenylalanine or tryptophan, pointing to a likely read error. The chain couples TRBV7-3 to TRBJ2-1, with TRBD2 identical over 12 bases. The germline CDR1 and CDR2 sequences are SGHTA and FQGTGA. This CDR3 has 15 residues. The ends lost 4 bases at V and 10 bases at J; junction bases unmatched: 8. The CDR3 spells CASSSWTSGINEQFL. DNA for the CDR3: TGTGCCAGCAGCTCGTGGACTAGCGGGATCAACGAGCAGTTCCTC.

The rearrangement links TRBV6-2 or TRBV6-3 to TRBJ2-3, with D possibly matching TRBD1 (5 bases). Per germline, CDR1 MNHEY and CDR2 SVGEGT. V was trimmed by 4 bases and J by 11 bases, leaving 16 bases between them. The CDR3 is 13 residues long. DNA of the CDR3: TGTGCCAGCAGTTTGAACAGGCCGCATGAGCAGTATTTT. This gives the protein CASSLNRPHEQYF.